These 12 T cell receptor beta chains were sequenced from one sample in a study of blood T cell repertoires in COVID-19. Here immunoSEQ multiplex PCR was the method, and the copy in TCRdb shows in-frame clones only, minus some. The profile shows about 180,000 clones, around 90% of them singletons. The specimen was PBMCs or T cells enriched from blood (not recorded which). These receptors were taken from a woman younger than 30 who had recovered from COVID-19.

V and J are TRBV7-9 and TRBJ2-2; D might be TRBD2 (5 bases). Germline V CDR1 and CDR2: SEHNR, FQNEAQ (reference sequence). V lost 6 bases to trimming and J lost 3 bases, with 14 bases between them. The CDR3 extends over 15 amino acids. The DNA for the CDR3 is TGTGCCAGCAGAGATCCCCGAGGGTACACCGGGGAGCTGTTTTTT. It translates to CASRDPRGYTGELFF.

The CDR3 bases are TGTGCCAGCAGCACAGACGGGAACGGTGGCTACACCTTC. This sequence encodes CASSTDGNGGYTF. This chain links TRBV11-1 with TRBJ1-2; D gene ambiguous. The ends were cut back, 5 bases at V and 7 bases at J, with 14 bases in the middle. This CDR3 is 13 amino acids long. Per the germline V gene, CDR1 is SGHAT and CDR2 is FQDESV (reference sequence).

The rearrangement uses TRBV9 and TRBJ1-4; the match to TRBD1 covers 11 bases. The ends lost 3 bases at V and 7 bases at J; junction bases unmatched: 11. CDR3 length equals 17 residues. Per the germline V gene, CDR1 is SGDLS and CDR2 is YYNGEE. CDR3 in amino acids: CASSAYPRDRGFEKLFF. The CDR3 DNA reads as TGTGCCAGCAGCGCGTACCCCCGGGACAGGGGGTTTGAAAAACTGTTTTTT.

This clone was picked up a small number of times. The chain has TRBV4-3 and TRBJ1-3, with 8 bases identical to TRBD1. The CDR3 covers 19 residues. From germline, CDR1 is LGHNA and CDR2 YSLEER. Trimming at V came to 0 bases and at J to 2 bases, leaving 12 bases not matched to a gene. The DNA of the CDR3 is TGCGCCAGCAGCCAAGATGAACAGGGGGTGGCCCCTGCTGGAAACACCATATATTTT. Amino acid sequence: CASSQDEQGVAPAGNTIYF.

The rearrangement joins TRBV29-1 to TRBJ1-2; D is perhaps TRBD1 (6 bases). The CDR3 is made up of 14 amino acids. Trimming removed 1 base from V and 3 bases from J, with 12 bases in between. The germline CDR1 and CDR2 sequences are SQVTM and ANQGSEA. The CDR3 loop reads CSVEVQDSYYGYTF. The CDR3 DNA reads as TGCAGCGTTGAAGTACAGGACAGCTACTATGGCTACACCTTC.

This chain joins TRBV5-6 and TRBJ2-3, with a tentative D call TRBD1 (5 bases). CDR1 is SGHDT, CDR2 YYEEEE, per germline. Trimming pared 3 bases from V and 0 bases from J, leaving 14 bases between. This CDR3 is 16 amino acids long. In DNA, the CDR3 is TGTGCCAGCAGCTGGGGCGTCGAAGCTAGCACAGATACGCAGTATTTT. It is translated as CASSWGVEASTDTQYF.

This clone was observed once. The chain links TRBV7-8 to TRBJ2-7, with D unresolved. This CDR3 has 11 amino acids. V lost 6 bases to trimming and J lost 3 bases, with 6 bases between them. Per germline, CDR1 SGHVS and CDR2 FQNEAQ. The chain's CDR3 is CASRQNYEQYF. The DNA of the CDR3 is TGTGCCAGCAGACAAAACTACGAGCAGTACTTC. The variable domain in full, completed from reference TRBV7-8 and TRBJ2-7, reads GAGVSQSPRYKVAKRGQDVALRCDPISGHVSLFWYQQALGQGPEFLTYFQNEAQLDKSGLPSDRFFAERPEGSVSTLKIQRTQQEDSAVYLCASRQNYEQYFGPGTRLTVT.

This rearrangement joins TRBV2 to TRBJ1-2; D unclear. Trimming cost V 1 base and J 4 bases, with 10 bases left between them. The CDR3 totals 14 residues. The germline gives CDR1 SNHLY, CDR2 FYNNEI. The CDR3 reads CASSEEQTTYGYTF. The DNA for the CDR3 is TGTGCCAGCAGTGAAGAACAAACAACCTATGGCTACACCTTC.

This chain links TRBV7-8 with TRBJ2-3, with a possible D match to TRBD1 (5 bases). The CDR3 loop spans 15 amino acids. V lost 4 bases, J lost 1 base, and 12 bases lay in between. CDR1 and CDR2 (germline): SGHVS, FQNEAQ. The CDR3 sequence is CASSSSLGGTDTQYF. Written as DNA, the CDR3 is TGTGCCAGCAGCTCGAGTTTAGGGGGCACAGATACGCAGTATTTT.

J is TRBJ2-3 and V is TRBV2; possibly TRBD2 for D (5 bases). V lost 6 bases and J 2 bases, leaving 9 bases between the germline ends. This CDR3 is built from 13 residues. In germline, CDR1 is SNHLY, CDR2 FYNNEI. The CDR3 spells CASRLEITDTQYF. The CDR3 DNA reads TGTGCCAGCAGACTAGAGATCACAGATACGCAGTATTTT.

This chain connects TRBV27 to TRBJ1-6; D possibly corresponds to TRBD1 (6 bases). Germline V gene sequence: CDR1 MNHEY, CDR2 SMNVEV (reference sequence). This CDR3 has 16 amino acids. Deletions cut 6 bases from V and 6 bases from J, with 18 bases between. Here the CDR3 reads CASSWFGTFLNSPLHF. The CDR3 DNA reads TGTGCCAGCAGCTGGTTCGGGACATTTCTTAATTCACCCCTCCACTTT.

J is TRBJ1-6 and V is TRBV28, with D perhaps TRBD1 (6 bases). The CDR3 totals 16 residues. From germline, CDR1 is MDHEN and CDR2 SYDVKM. V gave up 6 bases and J gave up 9 bases, with 21 bases separating them. DNA for the CDR3: TGTGCCAGCAGCTCGGCACCGGGCCAGGGGACTTCACCCCTCCACTTT. This translates into CASSSAPGQGTSPLHF.